These 21 T cell receptor beta chains were all obtained from the same sample, sequenced in a study of blood T cells in healthy people across ages. Then a second PCR, running roughly 6 to 11 cycles, was carried out with a sample-barcoded 5' primer and a J-beta primer mix. In TCRdb, the 5' RACE reads were re-called with MiXCR into one record per CDR3 protein. The sample carries about 800,000 distinct CDR3 sequences, roughly 25% recorded once. Separately, the same data were catalogued under a study of T cells of mothers and their children.

The sample comprised blood. The receptors derive from a boy aged 5 to 17 in good health.

This clonotype was observed a single time. The chain uses TRBV10-3 and TRBJ2-7; perhaps TRBD1 as D (6 bases). Germline V CDR1 and CDR2: ENHRY, SYGVKD. This CDR3 contains 14 residues. V dropped 8 bases and J dropped 0 bases, with 14 bases sitting between them. CDR3 in amino acids: CAIAPGQSSYEQYF. The DNA of the CDR3 is TGTGCCATCGCTCCGGGACAAAGCTCCTACGAGCAGTACTTC.

CDR3 DNA sequence: TGTGCCAGCAACGTACCGGGACAGGTGTACGAGCAGTACTTC. Translated: CASNVPGQVYEQYF. J is TRBJ2-5 and V is TRBV28, with 8 bases that match TRBD1. Matching the DNA end better, TRBJ2-7 makes the J call doubtful. In germline, CDR1 is MDHEN, CDR2 SYDVKM. CDR3 length: 14 residues.

The chain joins TRBV29-1 to TRBJ2-7; 9 bases agree with TRBD2. This CDR3 has 14 residues. Losses at the gene ends were 3 bases for V and 0 bases for J; bases not matched to a gene: 3. The germline gives CDR1 SQVTM, CDR2 ANQGSEA. CDR3 bases: TGCAGCGTTGAGACTAGCGGTAACTCCTACGAGCAGTACTTC. As protein: CSVETSGNSYEQYF.

Worth noting for this clonotype: Lacking the conserved final phenylalanine or tryptophan, this CDR3 likely reflects a read error. As DNA, the CDR3 is TGCAGTGCTAGAGATGAAGGGAATGAGCAGTTCCTC. It is translated as CSARDEGNEQFL. The chain is built from TRBV20-1 and TRBJ2-5; no clear D. The tail of the sequence fits TRBJ2-1 better, so the J call may be wrong. Germline V gives CDR1 DFQATT, CDR2 SNEGSKA (reference sequence). This CDR3 comprises 12 residues.

The J gene is TRBJ2-2, the V gene TRBV5-1; TRBD1 matches at 8 bases. The ends lost 4 bases at V and 1 base at J; junction bases unmatched: 3. Germline CDR1 is SGHRS and CDR2 is YFSETQ. The CDR3 is made up of 15 amino acids. The CDR3 reads CASSADRENTGELFF. The CDR3 DNA sequence: TGCGCCAGCAGCGCGGACAGGGAGAACACCGGGGAGCTGTTTTTT.

This chain joins TRBV4-2 and TRBJ2-7, with TRBD2 matching over 12 bases. Germline values: CDR1 LGHNA, CDR2 YNFKEQ. Trimming at V came to 0 bases and at J to 2 bases, leaving 5 bases not matched to a gene. CDR3 length: 17 amino acids. The CDR3 region is CASSQEALAGGTYEQYF. The DNA for the CDR3 is TGTGCCAGCAGCCAAGAGGCACTAGCGGGAGGAACCTACGAGCAGTACTTC.

The chain has TRBV7-6 and TRBJ2-5, with D maybe TRBD2 (6 bases). The J call could be wrong; TRBJ2-1 is a better fit for the DNA end. CDR1 is SGHVS and CDR2 is FNYEAQ in the germline V gene. This CDR3 is built from 13 residues. The CDR3 nucleotides are TGTGCCAGCAGCTTTACACAGCGGGCTGAGCAGTTCTTC. It is translated as CASSFTQRAEQFF.

The chain carries TRBV11-2 and TRBJ2-1; 7 bases line up with TRBD1. Germline CDR1 and CDR2: SGHAT and FQNNGV. The CDR3 has 13 amino acids. The junction had 7 bases not matched to a gene; V was cut back by 5 bases and J by 9 bases. The DNA for the CDR3 is TGTGCCAGCAGCCGAGACAGGGAAGGTGAGCAGTTCTTC. Its protein is CASSRDREGEQFF.

This CDR3 reads CSAHPVAGGLDTQYF. DNA for the CDR3: TGCAGTGCTCACCCGGTGGCGGGAGGGTTGGATACGCAGTATTTT. This chain uses TRBV20-1 with TRBJ2-3, with TRBD2 matching 9 bases. CDR1 and CDR2 (germline): DFQATT, SNEGSKA (reference sequence). The CDR3 consists of 15 residues. V shed 5 bases and J 6 bases; nucleotides not matched to a gene: 12.

As regards this clonotype: This CDR3 fails to terminate in the conserved phenylalanine or tryptophan, so it likely reflects a read error. The genes are TRBV28 and TRBJ2-7; 9 bases line up with TRBD1. CDR3 length equals 14 residues. The germline V gene encodes CDR1 MDHEN and CDR2 SYDVKM. The trim removed 2 bases at V and 4 bases at J, leaving 3 bases unmatched. CDR3 in DNA: TGTGCCAGCAGTTTAACGGACAGGGGTTACGAGCAGTACTCC. Translated, it gives CASSLTDRGYEQYS.

The chain couples TRBV12-3 or TRBV12-4 to TRBJ2-1; possible D gene TRBD1, 7 bases. This CDR3 has 14 residues. Trimming took 7 bases from V and 1 from J, leaving 11 bases between them. CDR3 nucleotide sequence: TGTGCCAGCAATCAGGGGGGTTCCTACAATGAGCAGTTCTTC. This translates into CASNQGGSYNEQFF.

This clonotype was seen only once. This chain links TRBV29-1 with TRBJ1-2; D call uncertain. CDR3 length equals 16 residues. Germline-derived CDR1 and CDR2 are SQVTM and ANQGSEA. The V gene lost 0 bases and the J gene lost 4 bases, with 18 bases spanning the gap. CDR3 bases: TGCAGCGTTGAAGATCTTTTATACATCGGGGTCTATGGCTACACCTTC. Protein sequence: CSVEDLLYIGVYGYTF.

This sequence joins TRBV4-3 and TRBJ2-5; TRBD2 aligns across 9 bases. The closer fit of TRBJ2-1 to the DNA end suggests the J call may be wrong. This CDR3 has 15 residues. The germline CDR1 and CDR2 sequences are LGHNA and YSLEER. This chain's CDR3 is CASSQDGTSFDEQFF. The CDR3, as DNA: TGCGCCAGCAGCCAAGATGGGACTAGCTTCGATGAGCAGTTCTTC.

The CDR3 is CASSLLAGGPEQYF. The CDR3 DNA reads as TGTGCCAGCAGCCTACTAGCGGGAGGCCCCGAGCAGTACTTC. The gene calls are TRBV14 and TRBJ2-7, with TRBD2 matching 12 bases. The CDR3 length is 14 residues. Trimming cost V 4 bases and J 6 bases; bases outside gene matches: 4. The germline V gene has CDR1 SGHDN and CDR2 FVKESK.

J is TRBJ2-3 and V is TRBV29-1; D gene unclear. CDR1 is SQVTM, CDR2 ANQGSEA, per germline. The CDR3 length is 12 residues. Trimming cost V 0 bases and J 4 bases, with 5 bases left between them. The CDR3 sequence: CSVEEGPDTQYF. The CDR3 nucleotides are TGCAGCGTTGAAGAAGGCCCAGATACGCAGTATTTT.

The chain joins TRBV6-2 or TRBV6-3 to TRBJ2-7; D gene uncertain. The CDR3 covers 13 residues. Germline V lookup: CDR1 MNHEY, CDR2 SVGEGT. This CDR3 reads CALWAGAPYEQYF. CDR3 sequence (DNA): TGTGCGTTATGGGCAGGAGCCCCCTACGAGCAGTACTTC.

This clonotype was observed a handful of times. V gene TRBV4-2 combines with J gene TRBJ2-7; D assignment may be TRBD1 or TRBD2 (7 bases each). Trimming removed 0 bases at V and 1 base at J, with 10 bases between. Germline V CDR1 and CDR2: LGHNA, YNFKEQ. CDR3 length equals 15 residues. DNA for the CDR3: TGTGCCAGCAGCCAAGATCAGGGGGGGTCCTACGAGCAGTACTTC. This encodes CASSQDQGGSYEQYF.

In this sample, this clonotype turned up a few times. The chain links TRBV6-2 or TRBV6-3 to TRBJ1-2; possible D gene TRBD1, 6 bases. V gave up 5 bases and J gave up 5 bases, with 21 bases separating them. The CDR3 consists of 16 residues. Germline V gene sequence: CDR1 MNHEY, CDR2 SVGEGT. As DNA, the CDR3 is TGTGCCAGCAGTGACTACCTCGGGACCCAGGGGTATGGCTACACCTTC. This gives the protein CASSDYLGTQGYGYTF.

The V gene is TRBV19, the J gene TRBJ2-5, with 7 bases that match TRBD2. The germline CDR1 and CDR2 sequences are LNHDA and SQIVND (reference sequence). There are 14 residues in the CDR3. V shed 5 bases, J shed 5 bases, and the junction held 8 bases outside the gene matches. Written as DNA, the CDR3 is TGTGCCAGTAGTGGTGGGGGAGGGATTGAGACCCAGTACTTC. Protein sequence: CASSGGGGIETQYF.

This clonotype has just a few counts. The rearrangement joins TRBV11-1 to TRBJ2-5; D may be TRBD1 (5 bases). The CDR3 totals 16 residues. V lost 0 bases, J lost 1 base, and 12 bases lay in between. The germline V gene has CDR1 SGHAT and CDR2 FQDESV (reference sequence). DNA for the CDR3: TGTGCCAGCAGCTTAGCGAAAACAGGAGCCCAAGAGACCCAGTACTTC. It encodes CASSLAKTGAQETQYF. The full variable domain, rest sourced from reference TRBV11-1 and TRBJ2-5, is EAEVAQSPRYKITEKSQAVAFWCDPISGHATLYWYRQILGQGPELLVQFQDESVVDDSQLPKDRFSAERLKGVDSTLKIQPAELGDSAMYLCASSLAKTGAQETQYFGPGTRLLVL.

This clonotype was found a few times. This chain uses TRBV12-3 or TRBV12-4 with TRBJ1-5, with 10 bases identical to TRBD1. J was trimmed by 5 bases and V by 6 bases; bases with no gene match: 4. The CDR3 consists of 14 residues. The CDR3 DNA is TGTGCCAGCAGGTTGACAGGGGGCTATCAGCCCCAGCATTTT. Translated: CASRLTGGYQPQHF.